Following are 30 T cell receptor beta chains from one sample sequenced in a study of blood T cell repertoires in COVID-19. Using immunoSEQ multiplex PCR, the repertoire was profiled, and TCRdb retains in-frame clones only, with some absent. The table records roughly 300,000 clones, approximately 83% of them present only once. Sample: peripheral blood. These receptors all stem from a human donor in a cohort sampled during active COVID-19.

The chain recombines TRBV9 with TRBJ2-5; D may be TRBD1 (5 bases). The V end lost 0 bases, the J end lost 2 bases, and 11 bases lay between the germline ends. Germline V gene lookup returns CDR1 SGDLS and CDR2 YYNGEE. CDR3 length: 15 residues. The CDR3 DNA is TGTGCCAGCAGCGTAGAGGGGAACAGACAAGAGACCCAGTACTTC. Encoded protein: CASSVEGNRQETQYF.

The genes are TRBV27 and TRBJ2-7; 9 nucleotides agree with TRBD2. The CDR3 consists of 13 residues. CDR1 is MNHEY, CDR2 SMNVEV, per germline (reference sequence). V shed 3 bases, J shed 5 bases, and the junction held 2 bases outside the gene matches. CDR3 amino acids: CASSFSGRDEQYF. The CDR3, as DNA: TGTGCCAGCAGTTTTAGCGGGAGAGACGAGCAGTACTTC.

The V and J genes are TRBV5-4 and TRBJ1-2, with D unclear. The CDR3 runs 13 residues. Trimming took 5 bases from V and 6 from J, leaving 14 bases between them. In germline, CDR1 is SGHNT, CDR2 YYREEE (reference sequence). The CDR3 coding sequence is TGTGCCAGCAGAAAGCCCCCAGGTGATGGCTACACCTTC. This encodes CASRKPPGDGYTF.

The CDR3 reads CASSESGRGLSIGELFF. The DNA of the CDR3 is TGCGCCAGCAGTGAGTCGGGCAGGGGGCTTTCTATCGGGGAGCTGTTTTTT. The V call is TRBV10-2, the J call TRBJ2-2, with 8 bases aligning to TRBD1. Germline CDR1 is WSHSY and CDR2 is SAAADI. With 0 bases clipped from V and 7 bases from J, the junction kept 10 bases outside the gene matches. This CDR3 has 17 amino acids.

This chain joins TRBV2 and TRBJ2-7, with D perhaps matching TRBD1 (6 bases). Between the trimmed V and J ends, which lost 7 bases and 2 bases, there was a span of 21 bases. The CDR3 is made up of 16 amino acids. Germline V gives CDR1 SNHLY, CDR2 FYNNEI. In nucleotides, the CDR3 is TGTGCCAGCAATGTGGTTAGAACAGGGCCAACCTACGAGCAGTACTTC. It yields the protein CASNVVRTGPTYEQYF.

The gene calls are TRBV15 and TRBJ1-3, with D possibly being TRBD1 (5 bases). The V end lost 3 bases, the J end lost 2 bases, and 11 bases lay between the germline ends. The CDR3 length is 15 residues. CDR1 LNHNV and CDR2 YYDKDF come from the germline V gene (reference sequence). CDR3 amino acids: CATSSISGTGNTIYF. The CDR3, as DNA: TGTGCCACCAGCAGCATATCAGGGACTGGAAACACCATATATTTT.

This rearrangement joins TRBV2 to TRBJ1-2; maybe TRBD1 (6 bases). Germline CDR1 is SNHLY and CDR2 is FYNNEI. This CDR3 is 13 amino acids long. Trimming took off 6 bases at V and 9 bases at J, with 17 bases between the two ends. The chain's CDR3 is CASRKDRKLSYTF. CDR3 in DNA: TGTGCCAGCAGAAAAGACAGGAAATTAAGCTACACCTTC.

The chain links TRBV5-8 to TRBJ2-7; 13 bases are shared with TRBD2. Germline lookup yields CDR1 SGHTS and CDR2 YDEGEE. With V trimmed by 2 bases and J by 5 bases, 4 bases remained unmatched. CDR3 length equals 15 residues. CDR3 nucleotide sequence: TGTGCCAGCAGCTTTAGGACTAGCGGGAGTCACGAGCAGTACTTC. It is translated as CASSFRTSGSHEQYF.

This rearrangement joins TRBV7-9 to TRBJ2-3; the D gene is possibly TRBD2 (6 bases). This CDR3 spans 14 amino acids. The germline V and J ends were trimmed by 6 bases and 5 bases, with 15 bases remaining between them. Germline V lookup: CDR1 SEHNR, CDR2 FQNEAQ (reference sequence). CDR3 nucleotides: TGTGCCAGCAGGCTTGCCGGGAGTGAAGATACGCAGTATTTT. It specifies CASRLAGSEDTQYF.

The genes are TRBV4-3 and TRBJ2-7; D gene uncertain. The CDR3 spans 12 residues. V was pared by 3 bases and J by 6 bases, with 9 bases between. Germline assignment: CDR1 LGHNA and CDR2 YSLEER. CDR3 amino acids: CASSHHSPEQYF. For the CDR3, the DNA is TGCGCCAGCAGCCATCATAGCCCCGAGCAGTACTTC.

CDR3 protein: CASSPRQDYEQYF. The CDR3 coding sequence is TGTGCCAGCTCACCACGACAGGACTACGAGCAGTACTTC. The gene calls are TRBV18 and TRBJ2-7; TRBD1 is a possible D gene (6 bases). Germline-derived CDR1 and CDR2 are KGHSH and LQKENI. The length of the CDR3 is 13 residues. Trimming removed 1 base at V and 3 bases at J, with 7 bases between.

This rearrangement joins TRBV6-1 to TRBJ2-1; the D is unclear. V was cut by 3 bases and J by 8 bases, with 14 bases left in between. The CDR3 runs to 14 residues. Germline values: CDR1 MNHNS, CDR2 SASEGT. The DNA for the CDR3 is TGTGCCAGCAGTGAGCAACCCACCGGAGATGAGCAGTTCTTC. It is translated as CASSEQPTGDEQFF.

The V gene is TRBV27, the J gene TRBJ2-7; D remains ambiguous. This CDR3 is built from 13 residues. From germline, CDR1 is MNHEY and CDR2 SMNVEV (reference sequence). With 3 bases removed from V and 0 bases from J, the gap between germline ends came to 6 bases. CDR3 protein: CASSFVSSYEQYF. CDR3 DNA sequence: TGTGCCAGCAGTTTTGTGAGCTCCTACGAGCAGTACTTC.

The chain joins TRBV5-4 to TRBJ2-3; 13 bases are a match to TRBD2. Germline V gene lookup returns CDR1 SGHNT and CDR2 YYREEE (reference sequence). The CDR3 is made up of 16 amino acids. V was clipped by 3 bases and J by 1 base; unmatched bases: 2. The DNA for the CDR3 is TGTGCCAGCAGCTCGGGGACTAGCGGGGGCACAGATACGCAGTATTTT. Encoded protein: CASSSGTSGGTDTQYF. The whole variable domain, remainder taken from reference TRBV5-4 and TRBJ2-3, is ETGVTQSPTHLIKTRGQQVTLRCSSQSGHNTVSWYQQALGQGPQFIFQYYREEENGRGNFPPRFSGLQFPNYSSELNVNALELDDSALYLCASSSGTSGGTDTQYFGPGTRLTVL.

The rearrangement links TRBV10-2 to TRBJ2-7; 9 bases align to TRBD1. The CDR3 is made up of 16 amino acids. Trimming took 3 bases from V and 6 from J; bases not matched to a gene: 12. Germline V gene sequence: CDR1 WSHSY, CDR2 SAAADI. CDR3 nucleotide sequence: TGCGCCAGCAGTGACCGGCGGGGGACAGGGTCGGTCGAGCAGTACTTC. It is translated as CASSDRRGTGSVEQYF.

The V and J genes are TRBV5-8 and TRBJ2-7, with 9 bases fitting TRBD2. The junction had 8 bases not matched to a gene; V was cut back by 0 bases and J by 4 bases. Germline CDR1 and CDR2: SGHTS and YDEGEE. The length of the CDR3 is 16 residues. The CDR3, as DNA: TGTGCCAGCAGCTTGGACCCGGGCGGGAGGGGATACGAGCAGTACTTC. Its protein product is CASSLDPGGRGYEQYF.

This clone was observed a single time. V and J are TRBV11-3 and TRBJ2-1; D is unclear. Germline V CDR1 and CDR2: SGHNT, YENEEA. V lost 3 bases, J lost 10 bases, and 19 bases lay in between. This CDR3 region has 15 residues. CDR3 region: CASSFRESPVPEQFF. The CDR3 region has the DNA TGTGCCAGCAGCTTTAGAGAGAGCCCCGTCCCGGAGCAGTTCTTC.

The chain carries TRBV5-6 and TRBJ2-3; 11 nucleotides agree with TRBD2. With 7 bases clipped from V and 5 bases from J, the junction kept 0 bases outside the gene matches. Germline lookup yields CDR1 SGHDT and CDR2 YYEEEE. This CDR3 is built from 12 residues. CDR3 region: CASGLAGDTQYF. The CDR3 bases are TGTGCCAGCGGACTAGCGGGAGATACGCAGTATTTT.

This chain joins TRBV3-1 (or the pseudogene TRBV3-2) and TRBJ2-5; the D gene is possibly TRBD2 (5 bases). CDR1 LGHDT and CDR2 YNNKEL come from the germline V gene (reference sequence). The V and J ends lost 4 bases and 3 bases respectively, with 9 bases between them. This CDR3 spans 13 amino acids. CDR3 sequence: CASSLSDKETQYF. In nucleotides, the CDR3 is TGTGCCAGCAGCCTTAGCGACAAAGAGACCCAGTACTTC.

CDR3 in DNA: TGTGCCAGCAGTAAACGCGACTTCTCCTACGAGCAGTACTTC. As protein: CASSKRDFSYEQYF. The gene calls are TRBV5-5 and TRBJ2-7; D is unresolved. The CDR3 is 14 amino acids. Germline CDR1 SGHKS, CDR2 YYEKEE (reference sequence). V was pared by 5 bases and J by 0 bases, with 12 bases between.

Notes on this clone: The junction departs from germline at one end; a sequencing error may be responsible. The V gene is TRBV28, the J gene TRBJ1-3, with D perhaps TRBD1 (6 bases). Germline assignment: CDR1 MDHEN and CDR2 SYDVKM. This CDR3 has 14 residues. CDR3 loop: CAAQGGGSENTIYF. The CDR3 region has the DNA TGTGCCGCCCAAGGGGGGGGCTCTGAAAACACCATATATTTT.

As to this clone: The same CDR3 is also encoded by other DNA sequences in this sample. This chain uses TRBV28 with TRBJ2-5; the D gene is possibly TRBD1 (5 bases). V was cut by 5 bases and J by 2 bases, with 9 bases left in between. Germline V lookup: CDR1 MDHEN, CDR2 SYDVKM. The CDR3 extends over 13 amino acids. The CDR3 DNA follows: TGTGCCAGCAGTCTGGGGCGACAAGAGACCCAGTACTTC. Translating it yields CASSLGRQETQYF.

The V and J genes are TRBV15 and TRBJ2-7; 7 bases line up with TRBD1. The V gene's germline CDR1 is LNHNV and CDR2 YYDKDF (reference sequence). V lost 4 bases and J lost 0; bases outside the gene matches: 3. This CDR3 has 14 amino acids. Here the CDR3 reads CATSKTGDSYEQYF. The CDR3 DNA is TGTGCCACCAGCAAAACAGGGGACTCCTACGAGCAGTACTTC.

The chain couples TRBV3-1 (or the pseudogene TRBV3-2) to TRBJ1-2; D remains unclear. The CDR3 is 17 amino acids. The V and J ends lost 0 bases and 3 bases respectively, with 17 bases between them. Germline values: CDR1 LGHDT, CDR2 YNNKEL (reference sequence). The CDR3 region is CASSQDLGGLLYYGYTF. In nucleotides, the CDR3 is TGTGCCAGCAGCCAAGATCTAGGCGGGCTGCTCTACTATGGCTACACCTTC.

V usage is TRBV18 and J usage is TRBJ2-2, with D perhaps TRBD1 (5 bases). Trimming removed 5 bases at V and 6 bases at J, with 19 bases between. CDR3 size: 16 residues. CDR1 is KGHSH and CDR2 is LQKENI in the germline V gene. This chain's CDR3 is CASSGSASGLAGELFF. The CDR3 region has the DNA TGTGCCAGCTCAGGATCCGCGTCAGGGCTGGCCGGGGAGCTGTTTTTT.

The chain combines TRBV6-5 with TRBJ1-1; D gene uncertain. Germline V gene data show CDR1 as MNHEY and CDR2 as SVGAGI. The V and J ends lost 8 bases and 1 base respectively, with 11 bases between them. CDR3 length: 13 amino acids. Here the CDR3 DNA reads TGTGCCAGCTTGAGGGCAAGGAACACTGAAGCTTTCTTT. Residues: CASLRARNTEAFF.

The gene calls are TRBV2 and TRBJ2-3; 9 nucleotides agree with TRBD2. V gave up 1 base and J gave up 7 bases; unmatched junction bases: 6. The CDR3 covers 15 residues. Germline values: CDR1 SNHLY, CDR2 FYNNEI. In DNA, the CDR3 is TGTGCCAGCAGTGAAGGCCTAGCGGGATCTCATACGCAGTATTTT. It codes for CASSEGLAGSHTQYF.

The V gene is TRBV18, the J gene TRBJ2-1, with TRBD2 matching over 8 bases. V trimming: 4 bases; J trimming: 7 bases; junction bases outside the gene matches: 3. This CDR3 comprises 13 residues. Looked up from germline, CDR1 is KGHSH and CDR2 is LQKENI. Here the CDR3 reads CASSLGLGNEQFF. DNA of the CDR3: TGTGCCAGCTCACTGGGACTAGGGAATGAGCAGTTCTTC.

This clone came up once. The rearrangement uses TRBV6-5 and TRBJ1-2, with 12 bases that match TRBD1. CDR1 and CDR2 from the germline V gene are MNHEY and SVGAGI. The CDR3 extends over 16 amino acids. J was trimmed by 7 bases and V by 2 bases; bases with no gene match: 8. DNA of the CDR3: TGTGCCAGCAGTTACAACTCCGGGACAGGGGGCTCTGGCTACACCTTC. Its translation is CASSYNSGTGGSGYTF.

The CDR3 region is CASSVPGESSYNEQFF. The CDR3 DNA reads TGTGCCAGCAGCGTCCCGGGGGAGAGCTCCTACAATGAGCAGTTCTTC. The rearrangement links TRBV9 to TRBJ2-1, with a possible D match to TRBD2 (6 bases). The germline V and J ends were trimmed by 2 bases and 0 bases, with 12 bases remaining between them. CDR1 and CDR2 from the germline V gene are SGDLS and YYNGEE. The CDR3 runs to 16 residues.